Each of the 30 T cell receptor beta chains below was sequenced from the same sample in a study of blood T cell repertoires in COVID-19. The protocol was immunoSEQ multiplex PCR, while the TCRdb copy is restricted to in-frame clones and leaves out a portion. The sample lists 70,000 to 90,000 clones; more than 60% were seen once. Sequencing input: peripheral blood. All receptors come from a human donor in a cohort sampled during active COVID-19.

The V and J genes are TRBV3-1 (or the pseudogene TRBV3-2) and TRBJ1-1; D is perhaps TRBD1 (5 bases). Germline V gives CDR1 LGHDT, CDR2 YNNKEL (reference sequence). The CDR3 runs to 16 residues. V was cut by 4 bases and J by 5 bases, with 20 bases left in between. The CDR3 DNA reads as TGTGCCAGCAGCCCAACCTGGGGGGGAAAGGGGACTGAAGCTTTCTTT. Its translation is CASSPTWGGKGTEAFF.

The count of this clone is one. The gene calls are TRBV5-6 and TRBJ2-6, with D possibly matching TRBD2 (6 bases). The CDR3 totals 17 residues. Deletions cut 2 bases from V and 3 bases from J, with 15 bases between. Germline V gene sequence: CDR1 SGHDT, CDR2 YYEEEE. The CDR3 here is CASSFAAGGGGANVLTF. As DNA, the CDR3 is TGTGCCAGCAGCTTTGCAGCTGGGGGAGGTGGGGCCAACGTCCTGACTTTC.

The chain combines TRBV19 with TRBJ2-5, with D possibly matching TRBD2 (6 bases). Germline lookup yields CDR1 LNHDA and CDR2 SQIVND (reference sequence). Between the trimmed V and J ends, which lost 2 bases and 5 bases, there was a span of 18 bases. The CDR3 covers 16 residues. This CDR3 reads CASSIFERRGRETQYF. CDR3 sequence (DNA): TGTGCCAGTAGTATATTTGAGCGGAGGGGACGGGAGACCCAGTACTTC.

This chain connects TRBV7-2 to TRBJ1-5, with a possible D match to TRBD1 (5 bases). V dropped 2 bases and J dropped 2 bases, with 13 bases sitting between them. Per germline, CDR1 SGHTA and CDR2 FQGNSA. The CDR3 totals 16 residues. CDR3 sequence: CASSLRGYDRNQPQHF. The CDR3 bases are TGTGCCAGCAGCTTACGGGGGTACGATCGCAATCAGCCCCAGCATTTT.

V usage is TRBV27 and J usage is TRBJ2-3, with D unresolved. The CDR3 consists of 14 residues. Germline V CDR1 and CDR2: MNHEY, SMNVEV (reference sequence). Trimming removed 0 bases at V and 3 bases at J, with 7 bases between. This CDR3 reads CASSLSAGTDTQYF. CDR3 DNA: TGTGCCAGCAGTTTATCAGCAGGAACAGATACGCAGTATTTT.

On this clone itself: Additional DNA sequences in this sample encode the identical CDR3. V gene TRBV27 combines with J gene TRBJ1-2; TRBD1 agrees at 8 bases. V shed 2 bases and J 2 bases; nucleotides not matched to a gene: 4. The CDR3 has 15 amino acids. Germline lookup yields CDR1 MNHEY and CDR2 SMNVEV (reference sequence). The CDR3 region is CASSLAGGANYGYTF. DNA for the CDR3: TGTGCCAGCAGTTTAGCAGGGGGCGCCAACTATGGCTACACCTTC.

The count of this clone is one. The CDR3 nucleotides are TGTGCCACATTTTCCTTACTAGCGGGAACCGGGGAGCTGTTTTTT. Protein product: CATFSLLAGTGELFF. V gene TRBV6-5 combines with J gene TRBJ2-2, with 10 bases identical to TRBD2. The CDR3 covers 15 residues. Germline-derived CDR1 and CDR2 are MNHEY and SVGAGI. The V and J ends lost 10 bases and 5 bases, in that order; junction bases with no gene match: 10.

The V call is TRBV30, the J call TRBJ1-1, with 10 bases aligning to TRBD1. CDR3 length equals 15 residues. Losses at the gene ends were 2 bases for V and 7 bases for J; bases not matched to a gene: 10. The germline V gene has CDR1 GTSNPN and CDR2 SVGIG (reference sequence). This chain's CDR3 is CAWSPPDRGLVEAFF. The CDR3 DNA is TGTGCCTGGAGTCCTCCGGACAGGGGGTTGGTTGAAGCTTTCTTT.

The J gene is TRBJ2-7, the V gene TRBV28; D ambiguous. CDR3 length: 11 residues. Trimming took off 4 bases at V and 3 bases at J, with 4 bases between the two ends. Germline CDR1 and CDR2: MDHEN and SYDVKM. Here the CDR3 reads CASSSVYEQYV. In DNA form, the CDR3 reads TGTGCCAGCAGTTCTGTCTACGAGCAGTACGTC.

This chain joins TRBV5-6 and TRBJ1-2; 7 positions agree with TRBD1. The CDR3 consists of 13 residues. The V and J ends lost 4 bases and 4 bases, in that order; junction bases with no gene match: 4. Germline CDR1 is SGHDT and CDR2 is YYEEEE. DNA for the CDR3: TGTGCCAGCAGCCTACAGGGGAGCTATGGCTACACCTTC. It yields the protein CASSLQGSYGYTF.

The rearrangement uses TRBV7-2 and TRBJ2-3; maybe TRBD2 (5 bases). In germline, CDR1 is SGHTA, CDR2 FQGNSA. V was cut by 3 bases and J by 7 bases, with 8 bases left in between. The CDR3 consists of 12 residues. The CDR3 is CASSLNGNTQYF. In nucleotides, the CDR3 is TGTGCCAGCAGCTTGAACGGGAATACGCAGTATTTT.

The chain combines TRBV6-5 with TRBJ2-3; TRBD1 matches at 7 bases. The V gene end was trimmed by 2 bases and the J gene end by 2 bases; junction bases not matched to a gene: 4. The CDR3 is made up of 15 amino acids. Germline V gene data show CDR1 as MNHEY and CDR2 as SVGAGI. The DNA of the CDR3 is TGTGCCAGCAGTTACCGGGGACAGTACACAGATACGCAGTATTTT. This gives the protein CASSYRGQYTDTQYF.

This clone has a count of ten or more. V and J are TRBV10-3 and TRBJ1-6; TRBD1 is a possible D gene (5 bases). The germline gives CDR1 ENHRY, CDR2 SYGVKD. V was clipped by 4 bases and J by 0 bases, with 13 bases between them. This CDR3 is 17 amino acids long. The CDR3 DNA follows: TGTGCCATCAGTGGGACACAGGCGAGCTCCTATAATTCACCCCTCCACTTT. Its protein product is CAISGTQASSYNSPLHF.

In its sample, this clone was seen a few times. This chain connects TRBV5-4 to TRBJ1-2; 7 bases fit TRBD1. The V gene end was trimmed by 4 bases and the J gene end by 8 bases; junction bases not matched to a gene: 14. The germline V gene has CDR1 SGHNT and CDR2 YYREEE (reference sequence). This CDR3 spans 15 amino acids. For the CDR3, the DNA is TGTGCCAGCAGCCGGGATGACAGGGCAATTGTGGGCTACACCTTC. Amino acids: CASSRDDRAIVGYTF.

This clone was seen a handful of times. The chain joins TRBV6-5 to TRBJ2-1; 8 bases line up with TRBD2. V shed 2 bases, J shed 6 bases, and the junction held 6 bases outside the gene matches. Germline values: CDR1 MNHEY, CDR2 SVGAGI. The CDR3 spans 15 residues. CDR3 amino acids: CASSYSGSGGNEQFF. Written as DNA, the CDR3 is TGTGCCAGCAGTTACAGCGGGAGCGGGGGCAATGAGCAGTTCTTC.

The chain couples TRBV10-1 to TRBJ1-1; D gene unclear. Deletions cut 8 bases from V and 4 bases from J, with 11 bases between. This CDR3 region has 12 residues. The V gene's germline CDR1 is WNHNN and CDR2 SYGVQD (reference sequence). Here the CDR3 DNA reads TGCGCCAGCGGGCCTGGGTCCACTGAAGCTTTCTTT. Translated: CASGPGSTEAFF.

The sample holds a few counts of this clone. This CDR3 reads CASSGSRDRGRFNEQFF. The CDR3 nucleotides read TGTGCCAGCAGCGGAAGCCGGGACAGGGGGCGATTCAATGAGCAGTTCTTC. The J gene is TRBJ2-1, the V gene TRBV9; 12 bases match TRBD1. Looked up from germline, CDR1 is SGDLS and CDR2 is YYNGEE. The trim removed 3 bases at V and 6 bases at J, leaving 10 bases unmatched. The CDR3 has 17 residues.

V and J are TRBV7-2 and TRBJ2-7; TRBD2 agrees at 12 bases. Trimming removed 5 bases from V and 7 bases from J; junction bases left unmatched: 9. Looked up from germline, CDR1 is SGHTA and CDR2 is FQGNSA. The CDR3 has 15 residues. CDR3 in amino acids: CASSPTSGGRWEQYF. Written as DNA, the CDR3 is TGTGCCAGCAGCCCTACTAGCGGGGGGCGGTGGGAGCAGTACTTC.

V and J are TRBV4-1 and TRBJ2-3, with a tentative D call TRBD1 (5 bases). V lost 0 bases to trimming and J lost 0 bases, with 25 bases between them. The CDR3 totals 21 residues. Germline V gene lookup returns CDR1 MGHRA and CDR2 YSYEKL. This chain's CDR3 is CASSQDPLDILYYSSTDTQYF. The CDR3 DNA is TGCGCCAGCAGCCAAGACCCCTTGGACATCCTCTATTACTCTAGCACAGATACGCAGTATTTT.

This chain joins TRBV11-2 and TRBJ2-5; no definite D call. This CDR3 is built from 15 residues. Deletions cut 4 bases from V and 5 bases from J, with 17 bases between. Germline CDR1 is SGHAT and CDR2 is FQNNGV. The CDR3 spells CASSSLPNVEETQYF. CDR3 nucleotide sequence: TGTGCCAGCAGCTCCCTTCCTAATGTTGAGGAGACCCAGTACTTC.

This clone was recorded at least ten times. The rearrangement links TRBV7-6 to TRBJ2-2, with 9 positions matching TRBD1. The V segment lost 4 bases and the J segment 6 bases; nucleotides outside the gene matches: 15. The germline V gene has CDR1 SGHVS and CDR2 FNYEAQ. This CDR3 is built from 18 residues. CDR3 region: CASSYSNYRGLKAGELFF. Here the CDR3 DNA reads TGTGCCAGCAGCTACTCTAATTACAGGGGGCTGAAAGCCGGGGAGCTGTTTTTT.

DNA of the CDR3: TGTGCCAGCCGGTGGAGCGGGGGAGGGAATGAGCAGTTCTTC. Translating it yields CASRWSGGGNEQFF. This sequence joins TRBV28 and TRBJ2-1, with 8 bases fitting TRBD2. From germline, CDR1 is MDHEN and CDR2 SYDVKM. V lost 8 bases and J lost 7; bases outside the gene matches: 10. CDR3 length: 14 residues. The full variable domain, in which reference TRBV28 and TRBJ2-1 provide the parts outside the CDR3, is DVKVTQSSRYLVKRTGEKVFLECVQDMDHENMFWYRQDPGLGLRLIYFSYDVKMKEKGDIPEGYSVSREKKERFSLILESASTNQTSMYLCASRWSGGGNEQFFGPGTRLTVL.

The chain has TRBV4-3 and TRBJ2-1, with 10 bases fitting TRBD2. Germline-derived CDR1 and CDR2 are LGHNA and YSLEER. Trimming at V came to 0 bases and at J to 8 bases, leaving 19 bases not matched to a gene. The CDR3 has 20 amino acids. The CDR3 nucleotides read TGCGCCAGCAGCCAAGATGCCGCCCCCGGGACTAGCGTTCTAGGGGATGAGCAGTTCTTC. It encodes CASSQDAAPGTSVLGDEQFF.

The chain employs TRBV27 and TRBJ1-2; 7 nucleotides align to TRBD1. The CDR3 length is 16 residues. The V gene's germline CDR1 is MNHEY and CDR2 SMNVEV (reference sequence). After removal of 5 bases from V and 1 base from J, the junction contained 10 bases not matched to a gene. The CDR3 spells CASSPDRLPLNYGYTF. CDR3 in DNA: TGTGCCAGCAGTCCGGACAGGCTACCCCTTAACTATGGCTACACCTTC.

This clone was detected once. The rearrangement joins TRBV27 to TRBJ1-4; tentative D call: TRBD1 (6 bases). The V gene's germline CDR1 is MNHEY and CDR2 SMNVEV (reference sequence). The ends were cut back, 6 bases at V and 2 bases at J, with 10 bases in the middle. CDR3 length: 14 residues. In DNA, the CDR3 is TGTGCCAGCAGAAAACAGGGTACTAATGAAAAACTGTTTTTT. It encodes CASRKQGTNEKLFF.

This chain joins TRBV9 and TRBJ2-2; 8 nucleotides line up with TRBD1. The germline V gene encodes CDR1 SGDLS and CDR2 YYNGEE. This CDR3 comprises 17 residues. J was trimmed by 5 bases and V by 3 bases; bases with no gene match: 12. CDR3 amino acids: CASSAEKRTGRTGELFF. The CDR3 DNA reads as TGTGCCAGCAGCGCCGAAAAAAGGACAGGGCGAACCGGGGAGCTGTTTTTT.

The rearrangement links TRBV5-4 to TRBJ2-5, with 7 bases that match TRBD1. There are 14 residues in the CDR3. J was trimmed by 2 bases and V by 3 bases; bases with no gene match: 4. Germline V gives CDR1 SGHNT, CDR2 YYREEE (reference sequence). The CDR3 here is CASSYRDRQETQYF. The CDR3, as DNA: TGTGCCAGCAGCTACCGGGACAGACAAGAGACCCAGTACTTC.

V usage is TRBV7-9 and J usage is TRBJ2-6, with TRBD1 matching 8 bases. Germline CDR1 SEHNR, CDR2 FQNEAQ (reference sequence). V lost 3 bases to trimming and J lost 10 bases; unmatched junction nucleotides: 5. The length of the CDR3 is 14 residues. For the CDR3, the DNA is TGTGCCAGCAGCTTGGGGGACAGGAAAAACGTCCTGACTTTC. Amino acids: CASSLGDRKNVLTF. The entire variable domain, with the rest obtained from reference TRBV7-9 and TRBJ2-6, is as follows: DTGVSQNPRHKITKRGQNVTFRCDPISEHNRLYWYRQTLGQGPEFLTYFQNEAQLEKSRLLSDRFSAERPKGSFSTLEIQRTEQGDSAMYLCASSLGDRKNVLTFGAGSRLTVL.

This clone was recorded a few times. The chain is built from TRBV28 and TRBJ2-1; no firm D call. This CDR3 has 15 residues. Trimming pared 3 bases from V and 3 bases from J, leaving 12 bases between. The germline gives CDR1 MDHEN, CDR2 SYDVKM. CDR3: CASSFGSPGYNEQFF. The CDR3 DNA sequence: TGTGCCAGCAGTTTTGGATCTCCGGGCTACAATGAGCAGTTCTTC.

This sequence joins TRBV19 and TRBJ1-1; D is unresolved. This CDR3 spans 13 amino acids. Germline V gene data show CDR1 as LNHDA and CDR2 as SQIVND (reference sequence). Trimming pared 3 bases from V and 6 bases from J, leaving 11 bases between. CDR3 sequence: CASSIGLIAEAFF. CDR3 bases: TGTGCCAGTAGTATTGGGCTGATAGCTGAAGCTTTCTTT.